A selection of T cell receptor beta chains follows, all from one sample in a study of blood T cell repertoires in COVID-19. Clones were sequenced by immunoSEQ multiplex PCR, and TCRdb holds only the in-frame ones, with some missing. The profile shows roughly 230,000 clones, around 84% of them singletons. Sequenced input: peripheral blood. The receptors were sampled from a man aged 35-49 years with acute or convalescent COVID-19. CDR3s include the opening cysteine and the closing phenylalanine or tryptophan. Fields, in order: V gene, clone size, J gene, D gene, CDR3 protein, CDR3 DNA. D genes are given only for firm matches. Clone sizes are given selectively: once, few, many, or a class where the clone is expanded.

TRBV6-2/TRBV6-3,NA,TRBJ2-3,NA,CASSSPSGGTLDTQYF,TGTGCCAGCAGTTCCCCTAGTGGGGGGACGTTGGATACGCAGTATTTT
TRBV27,NA,TRBJ1-2,NA,CASKMWQGGGYTF,TGTGCCAGCAAAATGTGGCAGGGCGGTGGCTACACCTTC
TRBV4-2,once,TRBJ2-1,NA,CASSQDVQGSYNEQFF,TGTGCCAGCAGCCAAGATGTTCAGGGTTCCTACAATGAGCAGTTCTTC
TRBV6-6,NA,TRBJ1-2,TRBD1,CASSQVGQANYGYTF,TGTGCCAGCAGTCAAGTCGGACAGGCTAACTATGGCTACACCTTC
TRBV24-1,NA,TRBJ2-3,NA,CATSEMDKTETNTDTQYF,TGTGCCACCAGTGAAATGGACAAGACCGAAACGAACACAGATACGCAGTATTTT
TRBV6-5,NA,TRBJ2-2,NA,CASSIRRGAGELFF,TGTGCCAGCAGTATAAGAAGGGGTGCCGGGGAGCTGTTTTTT
TRBV2,NA,TRBJ2-4,TRBD2,CASSPGRAKNIQYF,TGTGCCAGCAGCCCCGGGAGGGCCAAAAACATTCAGTACTTC
TRBV18,NA,TRBJ1-4,NA,CASSPLSAGNPEKLFF,TGTGCCAGCTCACCACTTTCCGCCGGGAATCCAGAAAAACTGTTTTTT
TRBV5-1,NA,TRBJ1-4,TRBD1,CASSSGQGGEKLFF,TGCGCCAGCAGCTCGGGACAGGGAGGTGAAAAACTGTTTTTT
TRBV24-1,NA,TRBJ1-5,TRBD1,CATSDGDRDSNQPQHF,TGTGCCACCAGTGATGGGGACAGGGATAGCAATCAGCCCCAGCATTTT
TRBV19,few,TRBJ2-6,NA,CASSIRAGANVLTF,TGTGCCAGTAGTATACGGGCTGGGGCCAACGTCCTGACTTTC
TRBV19,NA,TRBJ1-2,TRBD1,CASSLRGTQDGYTF,TGTGCCAGTAGTCTCAGGGGGACCCAGGATGGCTACACCTTC
TRBV27,few,TRBJ1-2,TRBD1,CASSTNRDRGRSGYTF,TGTGCCAGCAGTACAAACCGTGACAGGGGGCGAAGTGGCTACACCTTC
TRBV25-1,NA,TRBJ2-7,NA,CASSEAGLFEQYF,TGTGCCAGCAGTGAAGCAGGTTTATTCGAGCAGTACTTC
TRBV6-4,NA,TRBJ2-3,NA,CASSAASGVGDTQYF,TGTGCCAGCAGTGCAGCCTCCGGGGTCGGAGATACGCAGTATTTT
TRBV11-2,NA,TRBJ2-1,TRBD1,CASSRDRGLHEQFF,TGTGCCAGCAGCCGGGACAGGGGGCTACATGAGCAGTTCTTC
TRBV5-1,few,TRBJ1-3,TRBD1,CASSRDRGNTIYF,TGCGCCAGCAGCCGGGACAGGGGAAACACCATATATTTT
TRBV4-1,NA,TRBJ1-1,NA,CARSRGRWTEAFF,TGCGCCAGGTCAAGGGGAAGGTGGACTGAAGCTTTCTTT
TRBV12-3/TRBV12-4,once,TRBJ1-1,NA,CASGGSAERPFF,TGTGCCAGCGGGGGGTCGGCGGAGAGGCCTTTCTTT
TRBV27,NA,TRBJ1-4,NA,CASSFGGGKLFF,TGTGCCAGCAGTTTTGGGGGAGGAAAACTGTTTTTT
TRBV3-1/TRBV3-2,many,TRBJ1-4,NA,CASSHDTGNEKLFF,TGTGCCAGCTCCCACGATACAGGAAATGAAAAACTGTTTTTT
TRBV5-6,NA,TRBJ2-7,NA,CASSFAGTEQYF,TGTGCCAGCAGCTTTGCCGGTACCGAGCAGTACTTC
TRBV9,NA,TRBJ1-1,NA,CASGSGGTEAFF,TGTGCCAGCGGGTCGGGGGGCACTGAAGCTTTCTTT
TRBV7-2,once,TRBJ1-5,NA,CASSWSRGSNQPQHF,TGTGCCAGCAGCTGGAGCAGGGGTAGCAATCAGCCCCAGCATTTT
TRBV6-5,NA,TRBJ1-1,TRBD1,CASSLGGGGAEAFF,TGTGCCAGCAGTTTAGGGGGCGGTGGGGCTGAAGCTTTCTTT
TRBV6-6,NA,TRBJ2-7,NA,CASKEKSFREYEQYF,TGTGCCAGCAAAGAGAAATCGTTCAGGGAATACGAGCAGTACTTC
TRBV2,NA,TRBJ1-4,NA,CASNKDRQEEEKLFF,TGTGCCAGCAATAAAGACAGGCAGGAGGAGGAAAAACTGTTTTTT
TRBV2,NA,TRBJ1-1,NA,CASSPARGAEAFF,TGTGCCAGCAGTCCCGCCCGAGGCGCTGAAGCTTTCTTT
TRBV28,NA,TRBJ1-1,NA,CASSFVQDVNTEAFF,TGTGCCAGCAGTTTTGTACAGGATGTCAACACTGAAGCTTTCTTT
TRBV3-1/TRBV3-2,NA,TRBJ2-1,NA,CASSGGTGYNEQFF,TGTGCCAGCAGTGGAGGGACCGGTTACAATGAGCAGTTCTTC
TRBV6-5,NA,TRBJ1-2,TRBD1,CATLVGQGPIYGYTF,TGTGCCACTTTGGTTGGACAGGGGCCAATCTATGGCTACACCTTC
TRBV14,NA,TRBJ1-6,TRBD1,CASSIKNRGQPLHF,TGTGCCAGCAGCATTAAAAACAGGGGGCAACCCCTCCACTTT
TRBV6-1,NA,TRBJ1-1,NA,CASSEEDSSLGGMNTEAFF,TGTGCCAGCAGTGAAGAGGACTCCAGCCTGGGGGGGATGAACACTGAAGCTTTCTTT
TRBV10-3,NA,TRBJ2-7,TRBD1,CAITTGTGAYEQYF,TGTGCCATCACCACCGGGACAGGGGCCTACGAGCAGTACTTC
TRBV5-4,NA,TRBJ1-6,NA,CASSTSGTTISPLHF,TGTGCCAGCAGCACCTCCGGGACAACGATTTCACCCCTCCACTTT
TRBV20-1,NA,TRBJ2-7,NA,CSAGSGYEQYF,TGCAGTGCTGGTAGCGGCTACGAGCAGTACTTC
TRBV28,NA,TRBJ1-1,NA,CASTPGGSTEAFF,TGTGCCAGCACCCCCGGGGGATCGACTGAAGCTTTCTTT
TRBV29-1,NA,TRBJ1-1,TRBD1,CSVPTGGTEAFF,TGCAGCGTTCCCACAGGGGGCACTGAAGCTTTCTTT
TRBV4-2,NA,TRBJ1-2,TRBD1,CASSHAPGTELYGYTF,TGTGCCAGCAGCCATGCGCCCGGGACAGAGCTCTATGGCTACACCTTC
TRBV21-1,NA,TRBJ1-5,NA,CASSKDRESNQPQHF,TGTGCCAGCAGCAAAGATCGCGAGAGCAATCAGCCCCAGCATTTT
TRBV6-6,few,TRBJ1-1,NA,CASTPEGFTEAFF,TGTGCCAGCACCCCTGAGGGCTTCACTGAAGCTTTCTTT
TRBV4-3,NA,TRBJ1-5,TRBD1,CASSQHLQDRVKYSNQPQHF,TGCGCCAGCAGCCAACATCTTCAGGACAGGGTAAAGTATAGCAATCAGCCCCAGCATTTT